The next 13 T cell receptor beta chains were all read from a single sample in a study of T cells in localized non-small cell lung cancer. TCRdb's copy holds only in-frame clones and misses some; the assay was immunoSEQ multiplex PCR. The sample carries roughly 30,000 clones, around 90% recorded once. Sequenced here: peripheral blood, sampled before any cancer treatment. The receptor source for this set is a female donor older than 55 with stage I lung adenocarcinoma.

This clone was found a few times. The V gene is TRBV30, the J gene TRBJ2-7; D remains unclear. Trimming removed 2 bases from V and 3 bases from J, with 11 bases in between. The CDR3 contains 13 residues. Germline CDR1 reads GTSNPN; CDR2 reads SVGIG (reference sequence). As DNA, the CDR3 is TGTGCCTGGAGTCAGGATATCTTCTACGAGCAGTACTTC. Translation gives CAWSQDIFYEQYF.

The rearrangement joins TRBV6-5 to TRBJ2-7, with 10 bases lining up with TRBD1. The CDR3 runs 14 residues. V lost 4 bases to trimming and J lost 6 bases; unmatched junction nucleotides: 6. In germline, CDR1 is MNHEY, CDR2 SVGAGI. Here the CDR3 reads CASSFDRGRVEQYF. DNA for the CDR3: TGTGCCAGCAGTTTCGACAGGGGGCGGGTCGAGCAGTACTTC.

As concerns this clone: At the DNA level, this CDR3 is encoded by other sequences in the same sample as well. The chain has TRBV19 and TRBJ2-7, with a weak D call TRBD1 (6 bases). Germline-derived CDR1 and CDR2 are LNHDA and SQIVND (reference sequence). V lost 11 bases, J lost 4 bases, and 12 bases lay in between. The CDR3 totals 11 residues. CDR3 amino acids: CASKGVYEQYF. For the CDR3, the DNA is TGTGCCTCAAAGGGGGTGTACGAGCAGTACTTC.

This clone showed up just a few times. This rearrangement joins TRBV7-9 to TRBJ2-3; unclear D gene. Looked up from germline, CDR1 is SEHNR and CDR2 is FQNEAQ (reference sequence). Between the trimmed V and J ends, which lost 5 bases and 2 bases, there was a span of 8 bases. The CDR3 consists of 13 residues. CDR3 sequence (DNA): TGTGCCAGCAGCGCGACCTTCACAGATACGCAGTATTTT. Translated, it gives CASSATFTDTQYF.

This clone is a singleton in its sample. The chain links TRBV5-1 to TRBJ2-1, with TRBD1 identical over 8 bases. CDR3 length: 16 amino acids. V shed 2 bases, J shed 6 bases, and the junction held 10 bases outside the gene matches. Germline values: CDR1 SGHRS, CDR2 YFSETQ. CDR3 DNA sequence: TGCGCCAGCAGCTTAATGTGGCAGGGGGCGTCCAATGAGCAGTTCTTC. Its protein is CASSLMWQGASNEQFF.

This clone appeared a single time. The CDR3 sequence: CASSPPRLGGELFF. The CDR3 DNA follows: TGTGCCAGTAGTCCCCCGAGGTTAGGCGGGGAGCTGTTTTTT. V is TRBV19 and J is TRBJ2-2, with unresolved D. V lost 5 bases to trimming and J lost 7 bases, with 14 bases between them. Germline CDR1 reads LNHDA; CDR2 reads SQIVND (reference sequence). This CDR3 has 14 amino acids.

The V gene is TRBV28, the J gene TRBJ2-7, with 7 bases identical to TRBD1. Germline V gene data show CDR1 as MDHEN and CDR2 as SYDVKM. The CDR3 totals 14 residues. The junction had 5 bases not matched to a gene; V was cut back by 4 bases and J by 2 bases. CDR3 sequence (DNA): TGTGCCAGCAGTTCGCCGACAGGGCCCTACGAGCAGTACTTC. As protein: CASSSPTGPYEQYF.

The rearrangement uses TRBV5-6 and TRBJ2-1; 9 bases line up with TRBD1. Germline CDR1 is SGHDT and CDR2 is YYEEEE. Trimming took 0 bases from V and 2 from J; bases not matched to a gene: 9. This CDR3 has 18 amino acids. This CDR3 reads CASSLVRGTGYTYNEQFF. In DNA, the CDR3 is TGTGCCAGCAGCTTGGTCAGGGGGACAGGGTATACCTACAATGAGCAGTTCTTC. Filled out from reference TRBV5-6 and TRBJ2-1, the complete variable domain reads DAGVTQSPTHLIKTRGQQVTLRCSPKSGHDTVSWYQQALGQGPQFIFQYYEEEERQRGNFPDRFSGHQFPNYSSELNVNALLLGDSALYLCASSLVRGTGYTYNEQFFGPGTRLTVL.

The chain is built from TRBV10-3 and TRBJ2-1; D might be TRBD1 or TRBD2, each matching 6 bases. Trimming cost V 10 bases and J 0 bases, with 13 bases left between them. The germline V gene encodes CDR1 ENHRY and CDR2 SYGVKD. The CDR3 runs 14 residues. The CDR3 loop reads CATGEGGSYNEQFF. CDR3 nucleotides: TGTGCCACGGGGGAAGGGGGCTCCTACAATGAGCAGTTCTTC.

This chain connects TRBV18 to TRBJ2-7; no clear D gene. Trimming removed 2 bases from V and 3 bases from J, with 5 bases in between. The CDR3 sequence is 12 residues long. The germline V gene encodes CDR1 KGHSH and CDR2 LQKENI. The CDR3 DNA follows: TGTGCCAGCTCACCAGGGATCTACGAGCAGTACTTC. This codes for CASSPGIYEQYF.

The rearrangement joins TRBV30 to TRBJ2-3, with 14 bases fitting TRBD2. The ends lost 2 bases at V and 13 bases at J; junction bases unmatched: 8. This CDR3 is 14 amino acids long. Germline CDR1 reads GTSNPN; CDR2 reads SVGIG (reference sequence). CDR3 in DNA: TGTGCCTGGAGTCCGGGACTAGCGGGGGAGCACGAGTATTTT. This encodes CAWSPGLAGEHEYF.

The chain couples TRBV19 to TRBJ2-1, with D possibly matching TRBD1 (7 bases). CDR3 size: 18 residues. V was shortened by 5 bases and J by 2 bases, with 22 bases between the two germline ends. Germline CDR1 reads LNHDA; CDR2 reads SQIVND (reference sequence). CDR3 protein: CASSQIPIRGATYNEQFF. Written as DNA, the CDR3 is TGTGCCAGTAGTCAAATCCCCATCAGGGGGGCTACCTACAATGAGCAGTTCTTC.

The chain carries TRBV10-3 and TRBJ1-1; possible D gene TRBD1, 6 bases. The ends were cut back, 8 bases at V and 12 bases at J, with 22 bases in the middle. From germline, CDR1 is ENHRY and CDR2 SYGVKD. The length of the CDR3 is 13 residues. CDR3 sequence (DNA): TGTGCCATCGGTAGCCTGCCGGGGGGCGTAACTTTCTTT. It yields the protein CAIGSLPGGVTFF.